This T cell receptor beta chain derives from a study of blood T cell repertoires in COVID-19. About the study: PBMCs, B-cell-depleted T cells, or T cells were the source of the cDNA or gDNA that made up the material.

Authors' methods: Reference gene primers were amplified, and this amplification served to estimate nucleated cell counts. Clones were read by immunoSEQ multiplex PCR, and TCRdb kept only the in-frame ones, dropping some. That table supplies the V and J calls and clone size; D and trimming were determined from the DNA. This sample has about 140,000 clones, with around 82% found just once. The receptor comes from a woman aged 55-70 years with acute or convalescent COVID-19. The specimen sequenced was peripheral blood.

The CDR3 region has the DNA TGTGCCAGCAGTGAGGGGACTAGCGCGCCATATTACAATGAGCAGTTCTTC. Translated, it gives CASSEGTSAPYYNEQFF. The chain carries TRBV2 and TRBJ2-1; 10 bases map to TRBD2. The CDR3 has 17 residues. With V trimmed by 3 bases and J by 4 bases, 9 bases remained unmatched. Germline CDR1 is SNHLY and CDR2 is FYNNEI.